This TCR beta chain derives from a study of blood T cell repertoires in COVID-19. As for the study in general: Both acute and convalescent COVID-19 samples were obtained from the United States, Italy and Spain.

V was trimmed by 5 bases and J by 9 bases, leaving 12 bases between them. The CDR3 is made up of 12 amino acids. The germline gives CDR1 SGHAT, CDR2 FQNNGV. The authors' processing: Amplifying reference gene primers gave estimates of nucleated cell counts. The protocol was immunoSEQ multiplex PCR, while the TCRdb copy is restricted to in-frame clones and leaves out a portion. V and J calls and clone size are those listed in that table; D and trimming were worked out from the DNA. Among tens of thousands of clones listed, roughly 86% were seen once. The clonotype originates from a human donor with acute or convalescent COVID-19. The donor label of this sample is uncertain. Source material: peripheral blood. The chain joins TRBV11-2 to TRBJ2-3; D unresolved. CDR3 coding DNA: TGTGCCAGCAGCGATGGCCAAAGAACGCAGTATTTT. This gives the protein CASSDGQRTQYF.